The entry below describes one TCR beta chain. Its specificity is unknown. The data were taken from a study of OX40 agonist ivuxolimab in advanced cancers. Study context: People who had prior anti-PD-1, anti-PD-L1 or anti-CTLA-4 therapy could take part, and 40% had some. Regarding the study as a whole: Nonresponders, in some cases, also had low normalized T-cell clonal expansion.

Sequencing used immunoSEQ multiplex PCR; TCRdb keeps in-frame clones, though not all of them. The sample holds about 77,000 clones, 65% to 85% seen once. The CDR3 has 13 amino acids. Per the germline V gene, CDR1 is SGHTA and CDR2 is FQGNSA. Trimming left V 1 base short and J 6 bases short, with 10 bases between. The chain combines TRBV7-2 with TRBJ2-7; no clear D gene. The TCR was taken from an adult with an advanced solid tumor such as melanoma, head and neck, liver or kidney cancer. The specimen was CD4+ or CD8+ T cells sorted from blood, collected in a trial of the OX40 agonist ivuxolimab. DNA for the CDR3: TGTGCCAGCAGCTTAGATGCCCGTAGCGAGCAGTACTTC. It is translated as CASSLDARSEQYF.